This T cell receptor beta chain was sequenced for a study of identical twins. Trimming pared 6 bases from V and 2 bases from J, leaving 18 bases between. The CDR3 sequence is 15 residues long. Germline V gives CDR1 DFQATT, CDR2 SNEGSKA (reference sequence). The table lists this clonotype with a few counts. Its antigen is undetermined. MiXCR was run by TCRdb on the 5' RACE reads, yielding one entry per CDR3 protein. The table has around 450,000 distinct CDR3 sequences, about 14% seen once. Findings and limits, study-wide: Insertions were reduced in abundant cord blood beta clonotypes but not in memory repertoires. Cross-sectional statistics underpinned the conclusions; the same donors were not followed.

The same sample was also studied in work on yellow fever vaccine responses in identical twins.

The source of this sequence is a woman between 18 and 29 years old in good health. The gene calls are TRBV20-1 and TRBJ2-3, with D tentatively TRBD1 (5 bases). Sequenced material: CD4+ T cells sorted from blood. The CDR3 protein is CSARKTAIYTDTQYF. The CDR3 coding sequence is TGCAGTGCCAGAAAGACAGCGATATACACAGATACGCAGTATTTT.